The subject of this entry is one T cell receptor beta chain. Its antigen is currently unknown. Measured with immunoSEQ multiplex PCR; TCRdb has only the in-frame clones, and not every one. The table has about 1.5 million clones, approximately 98% seen once. V was shortened by 2 bases and J by 5 bases, with 13 bases between the two germline ends. The CDR3 has 14 residues. The germline CDR1 and CDR2 sequences are MDHEN and SYDVKM. A CD45RA-negative memory subset and a CD45RA+ naive subset were separated from the CD4+ cells. The data derive from a study of shared clonotypes between healthy human individuals. Study-level results: Rarefaction gave evidence that sorted-subset sequencing remained incomplete despite large depth.

The chain links TRBV28 to TRBJ2-7, with D possibly matching TRBD1 (6 bases). The source material was naive CD4+ T cells sorted from blood. Subset: CD45RA+ positively selected. This receptor was obtained from a man under 40 in good health. Written as DNA, the CDR3 is TGTGCCAGCAGTTTACAGGGGAAATTCCACGAGCAGTACTTC. Protein sequence: CASSLQGKFHEQYF.